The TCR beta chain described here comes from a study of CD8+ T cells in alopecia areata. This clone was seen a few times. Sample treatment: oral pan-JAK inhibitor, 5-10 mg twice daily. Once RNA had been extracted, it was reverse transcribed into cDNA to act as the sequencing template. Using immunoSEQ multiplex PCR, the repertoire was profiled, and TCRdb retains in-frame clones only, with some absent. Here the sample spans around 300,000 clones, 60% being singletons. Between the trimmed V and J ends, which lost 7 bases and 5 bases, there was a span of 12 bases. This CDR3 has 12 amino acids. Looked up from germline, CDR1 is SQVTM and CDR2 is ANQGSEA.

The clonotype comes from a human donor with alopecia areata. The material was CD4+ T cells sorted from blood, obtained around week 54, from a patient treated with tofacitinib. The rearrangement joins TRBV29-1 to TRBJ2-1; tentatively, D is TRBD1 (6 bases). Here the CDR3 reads CSASDRNNEQFF. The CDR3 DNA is TGCAGCGCTTCGGACAGAAACAATGAGCAGTTCTTC.